Included here is one T cell receptor beta chain sequence, with context. This sample stems from a study of blood T cell repertoires in COVID-19. About the study: From the United States, Italy and Spain came samples of acute and convalescent COVID-19. PBMCs, B-cell-depleted T cells, or T cells provided the cDNA or gDNA that made up the material.

Authors' data handling: Using reference gene primer amplification, nucleated cell counts were estimated. Libraries were prepared by immunoSEQ multiplex PCR; TCRdb keeps only in-frame clonotypes and omits some of them. V and J calls and clone size are those listed in that table; D and trimming were worked out from the DNA. The sample gives fewer than 250,000 clones, roughly nine tenths of which show up once; 0.65% to 0.85% is in the top ten. This clonotype originated in a man aged 35-49 years with acute or convalescent COVID-19. The sequencing sample was made of peripheral blood.

This CDR3 reads CASRLAPRDTQYF. The CDR3 DNA reads as TGCGCCAGCAGGCTAGCGCCGAGGGATACGCAGTATTTT. This rearrangement joins TRBV5-1 to TRBJ2-3; D may be TRBD2 (6 bases). Germline CDR1 and CDR2: SGHRS and YFSETQ. Trimming removed 5 bases at V and 6 bases at J, with 13 bases between. The CDR3 is 13 amino acids.